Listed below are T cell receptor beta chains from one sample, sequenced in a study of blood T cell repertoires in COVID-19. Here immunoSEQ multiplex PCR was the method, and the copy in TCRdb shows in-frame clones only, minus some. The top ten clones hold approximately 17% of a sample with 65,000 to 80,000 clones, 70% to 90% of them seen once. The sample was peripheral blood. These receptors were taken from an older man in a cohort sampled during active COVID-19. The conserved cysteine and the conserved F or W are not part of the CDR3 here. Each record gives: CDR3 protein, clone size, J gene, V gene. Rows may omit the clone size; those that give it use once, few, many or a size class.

CDR3aa: ASRPTGGESPIYGYT
abundance: once
j_gene: TRBJ1-2
v_gene: TRBV28

CDR3aa: ASSSRTGPLGQY
abundance: NA
j_gene: TRBJ2-5
v_gene: TRBV6-5

CDR3aa: ASSLTPGGNEQF
abundance: NA
j_gene: TRBJ2-1
v_gene: TRBV7-3

CDR3aa: ASSLPPSWTGNGYT
abundance: NA
j_gene: TRBJ1-2
v_gene: TRBV7-9

CDR3aa: ASSAGRGEGYT
abundance: once
j_gene: TRBJ1-2
v_gene: TRBV7-9

CDR3aa: ASSLTGDTGEAF
abundance: NA
j_gene: TRBJ1-1
v_gene: TRBV2

CDR3aa: ASSISTSPNYGYT
abundance: few
j_gene: TRBJ1-2
v_gene: TRBV19

CDR3aa: ASTQGKYEQY
abundance: NA
j_gene: TRBJ2-7
v_gene: TRBV6-5

CDR3aa: ASSVREIQETQY
abundance: NA
j_gene: TRBJ2-5
v_gene: TRBV5-6

CDR3aa: ASSDSPTYEQY
abundance: NA
j_gene: TRBJ2-7
v_gene: TRBV6-2/TRBV6-3

CDR3aa: ASSQDRGRWNEQF
abundance: NA
j_gene: TRBJ2-1
v_gene: TRBV18

CDR3aa: ASTRGMGNQPQH
abundance: few
j_gene: TRBJ1-5
v_gene: TRBV24-1

CDR3aa: ASSVVGQGYNEQF
abundance: NA
j_gene: TRBJ2-1
v_gene: TRBV9

CDR3aa: ASSISLAGTDTQY
abundance: NA
j_gene: TRBJ2-3
v_gene: TRBV19

CDR3aa: ASRTGGNTEAF
abundance: once
j_gene: TRBJ1-1
v_gene: TRBV7-2

CDR3aa: AISEDRNTEAF
abundance: NA
j_gene: TRBJ1-1
v_gene: TRBV10-3

CDR3aa: ASSLDRGLGYT
abundance: once
j_gene: TRBJ1-2
v_gene: TRBV7-2

CDR3aa: ASSLLSNQPQH
abundance: once
j_gene: TRBJ1-5
v_gene: TRBV5-5

CDR3aa: ASSAWTGGQPQH
abundance: NA
j_gene: TRBJ1-5
v_gene: TRBV18

CDR3aa: AISVRVAGANVLT
abundance: NA
j_gene: TRBJ2-6
v_gene: TRBV10-3

CDR3aa: ASSDSKDTQY
abundance: NA
j_gene: TRBJ2-3
v_gene: TRBV6-4

CDR3aa: ASSPPGQGPKNIQY
abundance: NA
j_gene: TRBJ2-4
v_gene: TRBV18

CDR3aa: ASSIVTAGKNIQY
abundance: NA
j_gene: TRBJ2-4
v_gene: TRBV19

CDR3aa: ASYWSSGNTIY
abundance: NA
j_gene: TRBJ1-3
v_gene: TRBV28

CDR3aa: AISGTGNTEAF
abundance: NA
j_gene: TRBJ1-1
v_gene: TRBV10-3

CDR3aa: ASSLWAGGSYEQF
abundance: NA
j_gene: TRBJ2-1
v_gene: TRBV6-2/TRBV6-3

CDR3aa: ASRPLTGETQY
abundance: once
j_gene: TRBJ2-5
v_gene: TRBV3-1/TRBV3-2

CDR3aa: ASSASDRLQETQY
abundance: NA
j_gene: TRBJ2-5
v_gene: TRBV7-9

CDR3aa: ASSRPSSTDTQY
abundance: few
j_gene: TRBJ2-3
v_gene: TRBV4-1

CDR3aa: ASTQFQMNTEAF
abundance: NA
j_gene: TRBJ1-1
v_gene: TRBV19

CDR3aa: AIRGTSGTQETQY
abundance: NA
j_gene: TRBJ2-5
v_gene: TRBV10-3

CDR3aa: ASSFMDRVHQPQH
abundance: NA
j_gene: TRBJ1-5
v_gene: TRBV7-6

CDR3aa: ASSTFTDTQY
abundance: once
j_gene: TRBJ2-3
v_gene: TRBV6-5

CDR3aa: SAGGWGTNYGYT
abundance: NA
j_gene: TRBJ1-2
v_gene: TRBV29-1

CDR3aa: AITLDRGREDYGYT
abundance: few
j_gene: TRBJ1-2
v_gene: TRBV10-3

CDR3aa: ASSPAGQDNNSPLH
abundance: NA
j_gene: TRBJ1-6
v_gene: TRBV5-4